The clone carrying this T cell receptor (beta chain) appeared a few times. Antigen unknown. These data are taken from a study of T cells in Graves' hyperthyroidism and ophthalmopathy. Findings of the study overall: Most clonotypes expanded in the thyroid (above 0.001) were also present in blood. A model built on 13 V-J features separated ophthalmopathy from stable hyperthyroidism. It was a median around seven months before onset that the model predicted ophthalmopathy.

A sample of blood taken at first hyperthyroidism diagnosis preceded any ophthalmopathy symptoms. The CDR3 runs 13 residues. The germline CDR1 and CDR2 sequences are DFQATT and SNEGSKA (reference sequence). Trimming at V came to 6 bases and at J to 2 bases, leaving 3 bases not matched to a gene. Amplification targeted TCR beta CDR3 regions from RNA transcripts. TCR CDR3 regions were first amplified by RT-PCR with HTBI primers. TCRdb passed the multiplex PCR reads through MiXCR, listing each CDR3 protein once. The table includes 650,000 to 850,000 distinct CDR3 sequences, around 20% detected once. This clonotype originated in a woman aged 45 to 65 with Graves' hyperthyroidism that later progressed to Graves' ophthalmopathy. The sample consisted of blood. The rearrangement joins TRBV20-1 to TRBJ1-4; 7 nucleotides match TRBD1. CDR3 residues: CSAAGQTNEKLFF. The CDR3 region has the DNA TGCAGTGCCGCGGGACAGACTAATGAAAAACTGTTTTTT.